This passage covers 17 T cell receptor beta chains from one sample sequenced in a study of blood T cell repertoires in COVID-19. Assay: immunoSEQ multiplex PCR; the TCRdb copy retains only in-frame clones and omits some. The sample lists 70,000 or so clones; 60% to 85% were seen once. Specimen: peripheral blood. These TCRs come from a human donor in a cohort sampled during active COVID-19.

The chain recombines TRBV4-2 with TRBJ2-7; TRBD2 matches at 10 bases. CDR3 length equals 15 residues. Looked up from germline, CDR1 is LGHNA and CDR2 is YNFKEQ. Trimming cost V 6 bases and J 6 bases; bases outside gene matches: 11. CDR3 in amino acids: CASSSRAGGLGEQYF. In nucleotides, the CDR3 is TGTGCCAGCAGTTCAAGAGCGGGAGGGCTTGGCGAGCAGTACTTC.

The chain couples TRBV19 to TRBJ2-5; 11 bases map to TRBD2. V trimming: 0 bases; J trimming: 8 bases; junction bases outside the gene matches: 8. The CDR3 totals 16 residues. Germline lookup yields CDR1 LNHDA and CDR2 SQIVND (reference sequence). CDR3 coding DNA: TGTGCCAGTAGTATAGATCGCCTGACTAGCGGGGCCACCCAGTACTTC. This codes for CASSIDRLTSGATQYF.

The chain carries TRBV27 and TRBJ2-7; 7 nucleotides match TRBD2. With 5 bases clipped from V and 3 bases from J, the junction kept 13 bases outside the gene matches. Germline assignment: CDR1 MNHEY and CDR2 SMNVEV (reference sequence). This CDR3 contains 16 residues. CDR3 in DNA: TGTGCCAGCAGTGCATCCAAGGCGGGAGCGGGCTACGAGCAGTACTTC. Translation gives CASSASKAGAGYEQYF.

The gene calls are TRBV27 and TRBJ2-3, with D possibly TRBD1 on 8 matching bases. The germline V and J ends were trimmed by 6 bases and 2 bases, with 15 bases remaining between them. The germline CDR1 and CDR2 sequences are MNHEY and SMNVEV (reference sequence). This CDR3 has 15 amino acids. The CDR3 protein is CASSRQGRDTDTQYF. The DNA of the CDR3 is TGTGCCAGCAGCCGACAGGGGAGGGACACAGATACGCAGTATTTT.

The J gene is TRBJ1-1, the V gene TRBV19; no reliable D call. This CDR3 has 18 residues. Germline lookup yields CDR1 LNHDA and CDR2 SQIVND (reference sequence). V lost 7 bases, J lost 2 bases, and 26 bases lay in between. CDR3 protein: CASTHIVGGLAVNTEAFF. The CDR3 DNA reads TGTGCCAGTACCCACATCGTGGGAGGACTGGCCGTAAACACTGAAGCTTTCTTT. The full variable domain, with the rest looked up from reference TRBV19 and TRBJ1-1, is DGGITQSPKYLFRKEGQNVTLSCEQNLNHDAMYWYRQDPGQGLRLIYYSQIVNDFQKGDIAEGYSVSREKKESFPLTVTSAQKNPTAFYLCASTHIVGGLAVNTEAFFGQGTRLTVV.

This sequence joins TRBV21-1 and TRBJ1-2; the table's D call of TRBD1 was not tested on the DNA. TRBV21-1 corresponds to a pseudogene. The CDR3 sequence is 15 residues long. DNA of the CDR3: TGTGCCAGCAGCGGCCAGGGTACGGAACTCTATGGCTACACCTTC. It is translated as CASSGQGTELYGYTF.

The chain recombines TRBV28 with TRBJ2-7, with 8 bases lining up with TRBD2. The ends lost 4 bases at V and 6 bases at J; junction bases unmatched: 8. Germline lookup yields CDR1 MDHEN and CDR2 SYDVKM. This CDR3 spans 14 amino acids. Here the CDR3 reads CASSSGARGGEQYF. Written as DNA, the CDR3 is TGTGCCAGCAGTTCAGGGGCCCGGGGGGGCGAGCAGTACTTC.

This chain connects TRBV28 to TRBJ2-7; TRBD1 matches at 8 bases. The CDR3 is 18 residues long. Per the germline V gene, CDR1 is MDHEN and CDR2 is SYDVKM. V lost 7 bases, J lost 0 bases, and 17 bases stayed unmatched. The CDR3 bases are TGTGCCAGCACCTCATCCGGGACAGGAAACCCATTCTCCTACGAGCAGTACTTC. The encoded protein is CASTSSGTGNPFSYEQYF.

Comments on this clone: The same CDR3 can be traced to other DNA sequences in this sample. This rearrangement joins TRBV2 to TRBJ2-1, with D possibly being TRBD2 (5 bases). The CDR3 contains 14 residues. The germline V and J ends were trimmed by 7 bases and 0 bases, with 10 bases remaining between them. Germline loops: CDR1 SNHLY, CDR2 FYNNEI. CDR3 in amino acids: CASTPGSSYNEQFF. The DNA for the CDR3 is TGTGCCAGCACCCCTGGGAGCTCCTACAATGAGCAGTTCTTC.

The chain uses TRBV12-3 or TRBV12-4 and TRBJ2-5; D is unclear. Trimming stripped 2 bases from V and 4 bases from J, with 8 bases between. CDR3 length: 13 residues. The CDR3 sequence: CASSLHQVETQYF. The CDR3 region has the DNA TGTGCCAGCAGTTTACATCAGGTAGAGACCCAGTACTTC.

This chain connects TRBV10-3 to TRBJ1-1; weak D call: TRBD1 (5 bases). The germline V gene has CDR1 ENHRY and CDR2 SYGVKD. This CDR3 has 13 amino acids. Trimming left V 8 bases short and J 0 bases short, with 10 bases between. CDR3 sequence: CAIQTALNTEAFF. CDR3 nucleotides: TGTGCCATCCAGACAGCTTTGAACACTGAAGCTTTCTTT.

This chain connects TRBV28 to TRBJ2-2, with TRBD1 matching 7 bases. This CDR3 has 14 amino acids. The germline gives CDR1 MDHEN, CDR2 SYDVKM. The ends lost 4 bases at V and 4 bases at J; junction bases unmatched: 3. The CDR3 is CASSSPGGTGELFF. The CDR3, as DNA: TGTGCCAGCAGTTCACCAGGGGGCACCGGGGAGCTGTTTTTT.

The chain uses TRBV3-1 (or the pseudogene TRBV3-2) and TRBJ1-2; D ambiguous. V lost 4 bases and J 6 bases, leaving 12 bases between the germline ends. The CDR3 has 13 amino acids. The germline V gene encodes CDR1 LGHDT and CDR2 YNNKEL (reference sequence). CDR3 protein: CASSPDSANGYTF. CDR3 coding DNA: TGTGCCAGCAGCCCTGATAGCGCCAATGGCTACACCTTC.

This clone was seen a few times. This chain joins TRBV2 and TRBJ2-7; possibly TRBD1 for D (5 bases). Trimming took off 3 bases at V and 2 bases at J, with 11 bases between the two ends. Germline values: CDR1 SNHLY, CDR2 FYNNEI. The CDR3 has 14 residues. Here the CDR3 DNA reads TGTGCCAGCAGTGAGAGCCAGGGCACCTACGAGCAGTACTTC. Translated, it gives CASSESQGTYEQYF. Variable domain in full (rest from reference TRBV2 and TRBJ2-7): EPEVTQTPSHQVTQMGQEVILRCVPISNHLYFYWYRQILGQKVEFLVSFYNNEISEKSEIFDDQFSVERPDGSNFTLKIRSTKLEDSAMYFCASSESQGTYEQYFGPGTRLTVT.

CDR3 nucleotide sequence: TGCAGCGTTGTCCCTTCGGACAGGGGATCCTACGAGCAGTACTTC. This gives the protein CSVVPSDRGSYEQYF. V usage is TRBV29-1 and J usage is TRBJ2-7; 9 bases map to TRBD1. The CDR3 extends over 15 amino acids. In germline, CDR1 is SQVTM, CDR2 ANQGSEA. J gave up 1 base and V 4 bases, and 8 bases lay outside the gene matches.

This rearrangement joins TRBV5-1 to TRBJ2-1; 11 positions agree with TRBD2. The germline V gene has CDR1 SGHRS and CDR2 YFSETQ. The CDR3 covers 20 residues. Trimming removed 0 bases from V and 3 bases from J; junction bases left unmatched: 14. The CDR3 region has the DNA TGCGCCAGCAGCTTGGGGCCAGGTGGTAGCGGGGGGGCCGTCTACAATGAGCAGTTCTTC. Its protein product is CASSLGPGGSGGAVYNEQFF. The whole variable domain, remainder taken from reference TRBV5-1 and TRBJ2-1, is KAGVTQTPRYLIKTRGQQVTLSCSPISGHRSVSWYQQTPGQGLQFLFEYFSETQRNKGNFPGRFSGRQFSNSRSEMNVSTLELGDSALYLCASSLGPGGSGGAVYNEQFFGPGTRLTVL.

The rearrangement uses TRBV19 and TRBJ2-5; the match to TRBD1 covers 10 bases. Per germline, CDR1 LNHDA and CDR2 SQIVND (reference sequence). This CDR3 region has 16 residues. The ends lost 4 bases at V and 2 bases at J; junction bases unmatched: 7. The CDR3 DNA is TGTGCCAGTAGTACATCCCGGGACAGGGGACAAGAGACCCAGTACTTC. It encodes CASSTSRDRGQETQYF.